A selection of T cell receptor beta chains follows, all from one sample in a study of blood T cell repertoires in COVID-19. Some clones are missing from TCRdb's copy, which holds only in-frame ones; the method was immunoSEQ multiplex PCR. Among about 180,000 clones listed, roughly 75% were seen once. Sequenced input: peripheral blood. These receptor sequences come from a man between 65 and 80 years old with active or convalescent COVID-19. The CDR3 runs from the conserved cysteine through the conserved F or W. The order of the fields is clone size, J gene, D gene, V gene, CDR3 protein, CDR3 DNA. D genes are given only for firm matches. Where a row states a size, it is once, few, many or the class of an expanded clone; other rows omit it.

.	TRBJ2-2	.	TRBV7-2	CASSLGPGHGGELFF	TGTGCCAGCAGCTTAGGGCCGGGACACGGTGGGGAGCTGTTTTTT
.	TRBJ1-6	.	TRBV25-1	CASSDGGGDNSPLHF	TGTGCCAGCAGTGATGGAGGCGGGGACAATTCACCCCTCCACTTT
.	TRBJ1-4	TRBD1	TRBV7-2	CASRGTGRNEKLFF	TGTGCCAGCAGAGGGACAGGAAGAAATGAAAAACTGTTTTTT
.	TRBJ2-5	.	TRBV12-3/TRBV12-4	CASSFQGETQYF	TGTGCCAGCAGTTTCCAGGGGGAGACCCAGTACTTC
.	TRBJ2-6	.	TRBV30	CAWSTLTFSGANVLTF	TGTGCCTGGAGTACCCTAACCTTCTCTGGGGCCAACGTCCTGACTTTC
few	TRBJ2-1	.	TRBV2	CASSGLSEYTRTQFF	TGTGCCAGCTCGGGGTTGAGCGAGTACACAAGGACGCAGTTCTTC
.	TRBJ2-1	TRBD2	TRBV7-3	CASSRLAGPYNEQFF	TGTGCCAGCAGCCGACTAGCGGGTCCCTACAATGAGCAGTTCTTC
.	TRBJ2-5	TRBD1	TRBV27	CASSPPGQGLETQYF	TGTGCCAGCAGTCCTCCGGGACAGGGTTTAGAGACCCAGTACTTC
.	TRBJ1-1	TRBD1	TRBV5-1	CASRLLTGTSTEAFF	TGCGCCAGCAGACTACTGACAGGGACCAGCACTGAAGCTTTCTTT
.	TRBJ1-2	.	TRBV12-3/TRBV12-4	CASSRERNYGYTF	TGTGCCAGCAGTAGGGAGAGAAACTATGGCTACACCTTC
once	TRBJ2-5	TRBD1	TRBV5-4	CASSLGTGGDQETQYF	TGTGCCAGCAGCTTGGGGACAGGGGGGGACCAAGAGACCCAGTACTTC
.	TRBJ1-4	.	TRBV6-5	CASSRQDPTNEKLFF	TGTGCCAGCAGCCGACAGGATCCAACTAATGAAAAACTGTTTTTT